Each of the 27 T cell receptor beta chains below was sequenced from the same sample in a study of cytotoxic CD8 clonotypes in ibrutinib-treated CLL. TCRdb's copy holds only in-frame clones and misses some; the assay was immunoSEQ multiplex PCR. The sample lists approximately 330,000 clones; roughly 85% were seen once. This specimen consisted of PBMCs, obtained before ibrutinib treatment. The receptors derive from a human donor with chronic lymphocytic leukemia.

The V call is TRBV7-9, the J call TRBJ2-1; 11 nucleotides match TRBD2. V lost 5 bases to trimming and J lost 4 bases; unmatched junction nucleotides: 7. From germline, CDR1 is SEHNR and CDR2 FQNEAQ (reference sequence). This CDR3 has 16 amino acids. CDR3 protein: CASSNPLAGEYNEQFF. The CDR3 region has the DNA TGTGCCAGCAGCAACCCACTAGCGGGAGAGTACAATGAGCAGTTCTTC.

The chain joins TRBV27 to TRBJ2-7; D not certain. CDR3 length equals 15 residues. The V end lost 6 bases, the J end lost 5 bases, and 20 bases lay between the germline ends. The V gene's germline CDR1 is MNHEY and CDR2 SMNVEV (reference sequence). The CDR3 region has the DNA TGTGCCAGCAGCCCCATCCCCCTAGGGCCGAACGAGCAGTACTTC. Its translation: CASSPIPLGPNEQYF.

The chain combines TRBV4-3 with TRBJ2-3; no reliable D call. Trimming took 0 bases from V and 0 from J, leaving 7 bases between them. This CDR3 region has 15 residues. Germline V lookup: CDR1 LGHNA, CDR2 YSLEER. CDR3 coding DNA: TGCGCCAGCAGCCAAGATGCCCAGAGCACAGATACGCAGTATTTT. It encodes CASSQDAQSTDTQYF.

The rearrangement uses TRBV4-3 and TRBJ1-5; tentative D call: TRBD1 (5 bases). The CDR3 totals 14 residues. Trimming pared 0 bases from V and 9 bases from J, leaving 12 bases between. The germline gives CDR1 LGHNA, CDR2 YSLEER. The CDR3 DNA sequence: TGCGCCAGCAGCCAAGACAGGGCCGCGGGGCCCCAGCATTTT. Residues: CASSQDRAAGPQHF.

The chain joins TRBV20-1 to TRBJ1-2; D is unresolved. The germline V and J ends were trimmed by 5 bases and 8 bases, with 9 bases remaining between them. The CDR3 consists of 10 residues. CDR1 is DFQATT and CDR2 is SNEGSKA in the germline V gene (reference sequence). The chain's CDR3 is CSADPDGYTF. Written as DNA, the CDR3 is TGCAGTGCTGACCCAGACGGCTACACCTTC.

This clone was counted only a few times. The V and J genes are TRBV5-1 and TRBJ2-2; a possible D gene is TRBD1 (5 bases). This CDR3 spans 16 amino acids. CDR1 is SGHRS and CDR2 is YFSETQ in the germline V gene. The V end lost 2 bases, the J end lost 4 bases, and 15 bases lay between the germline ends. DNA for the CDR3: TGCGCCAGCAGCTTCAGCCAGGGTATTGCCACCGGGGAGCTGTTTTTT. Translation: CASSFSQGIATGELFF.

This sequence joins TRBV10-3 and TRBJ2-5, with 8 bases fitting TRBD2. Germline V lookup: CDR1 ENHRY, CDR2 SYGVKD. This CDR3 has 13 amino acids. Unmatched junction bases numbered 10, after V lost 11 bases and J lost 5 bases. The CDR3 is CAAGGEVRETQYF. CDR3 bases: TGTGCCGCGGGGGGCGAGGTTCGGGAGACCCAGTACTTC.

This clone was found once. The rearrangement links TRBV7-2 to TRBJ1-1; maybe TRBD1 (5 bases). CDR3 length equals 15 residues. V lost 4 bases and J lost 2, with 14 bases in between. Germline lookup yields CDR1 SGHTA and CDR2 FQGNSA. For the CDR3, the DNA is TGTGCCAGCAGCTCGGGACCCAGAGTAAACACTGAAGCTTTCTTT. Translation: CASSSGPRVNTEAFF. Full variable domain (rest looked up from reference TRBV7-2 and TRBJ1-1): GAGVSQSPSNKVTEKGKDVELRCDPISGHTALYWYRQSLGQGLEFLIYFQGNSAPDKSGLPSDRFSAERTGGSVSTLTIQRTQQEDSAVYLCASSSGPRVNTEAFFGQGTRLTVV.

The V gene is TRBV7-2, the J gene TRBJ2-1; TRBD2 matches at 8 bases. CDR1 is SGHTA and CDR2 is FQGNSA in the germline V gene. This CDR3 spans 15 amino acids. The trim removed 5 bases at V and 4 bases at J, leaving 7 bases unmatched. CDR3 amino acids: CASSLDIAGYNEQFF. The CDR3 region has the DNA TGTGCCAGCAGCCTCGACATAGCGGGATACAATGAGCAGTTCTTC.

The rearrangement joins TRBV7-3 to TRBJ2-2, with TRBD2 identical over 15 bases. The CDR3 has 18 residues. V trimming: 5 bases; J trimming: 4 bases; junction bases outside the gene matches: 8. The germline CDR1 and CDR2 sequences are SGHTA and FQGTGA. The CDR3 DNA sequence: TGTGCCAGCAGCAAAGGACTAGCGGGAGGGAAAGGCACCGGGGAGCTGTTTTTT. This gives the protein CASSKGLAGGKGTGELFF.

The gene calls are TRBV5-1 and TRBJ1-2, with D unresolved. This CDR3 is 12 amino acids long. Trimming took off 0 bases at V and 6 bases at J, with 6 bases between the two ends. In germline, CDR1 is SGHRS, CDR2 YFSETQ. As DNA, the CDR3 is TGCGCCAGCAGCTTGGAGGACCATGGCTACACCTTC. Residues: CASSLEDHGYTF.

The rearrangement joins TRBV5-1 to TRBJ2-1; possibly TRBD2 for D (6 bases). Germline CDR1 and CDR2: SGHRS and YFSETQ. The V end lost 0 bases, the J end lost 9 bases, and 13 bases lay between the germline ends. The CDR3 covers 14 residues. For the CDR3, the DNA is TGCGCCAGCAGCTTGGTCGGGAGTAACGGTGAGCAGTTCTTC. It translates to CASSLVGSNGEQFF.

The CDR3 coding sequence is TGTGCCAGCACCCGATCCCGACTAGCGGGAGTCTACGAGCAGTACTTC. It specifies CASTRSRLAGVYEQYF. The genes are TRBV11-2 and TRBJ2-7, with 12 bases aligning to TRBD2. CDR1 and CDR2 from the germline V gene are SGHAT and FQNNGV. The junction had 10 bases not matched to a gene; V was cut back by 7 bases and J by 3 bases. The CDR3 has 16 amino acids.

This chain joins TRBV7-8 and TRBJ2-1; the D is unclear. Germline CDR1 reads SGHVS; CDR2 reads FQNEAQ. This CDR3 is 14 amino acids long. Trimming cost V 6 bases and J 3 bases, with 12 bases left between them. CDR3 protein: CASRTRLSYNEQFF. Written as DNA, the CDR3 is TGTGCCAGCAGAACTCGATTGAGCTACAATGAGCAGTTCTTC.

This sequence joins TRBV19 and TRBJ1-5; D gene unclear. V gave up 7 bases and J gave up 5 bases, with 12 bases separating them. CDR1 LNHDA and CDR2 SQIVND come from the germline V gene (reference sequence). This CDR3 spans 13 amino acids. The CDR3 here is CASTVSRDQPQHF. In nucleotides, the CDR3 is TGTGCCAGTACGGTTTCCAGAGATCAGCCCCAGCATTTT.

The genes are TRBV2 and TRBJ2-3; D unclear. This CDR3 has 15 amino acids. Germline CDR1 reads SNHLY; CDR2 reads FYNNEI. V lost 1 base and J lost 0, with 8 bases in between. Here the CDR3 reads CASSEGTLSTDTQYF. Here the CDR3 DNA reads TGTGCCAGCAGTGAAGGGACCCTTAGCACAGATACGCAGTATTTT.

The chain joins TRBV15 to TRBJ2-7, with D unclear. CDR1 and CDR2 from the germline V gene are LNHNV and YYDKDF (reference sequence). Trimming cost V 3 bases and J 5 bases, with 8 bases left between them. The CDR3 runs to 12 residues. The CDR3 bases are TGTGCCACCAGCAGCGACGGGCACGAGCAGTACTTC. Amino acids: CATSSDGHEQYF.

The chain has TRBV11-1 and TRBJ2-7, with 7 bases lining up with TRBD1. Trimming at V came to 1 base and at J to 3 bases, leaving 3 bases not matched to a gene. This CDR3 is 14 amino acids long. CDR1 and CDR2 from the germline V gene are SGHAT and FQDESV (reference sequence). CDR3 nucleotides: TGTGCCAGCAGCTTAGACAGGGGTGGCTACGAGCAGTACTTC. Translating gives CASSLDRGGYEQYF.

The rearrangement links TRBV10-1 to TRBJ2-3; possibly TRBD1 for D (5 bases). The CDR3 is 13 amino acids. V was trimmed by 10 bases and J by 5 bases, leaving 16 bases between them. Germline CDR1 WNHNN, CDR2 SYGVQD (reference sequence). CDR3: CATGQANGDTQYF. CDR3 in DNA: TGCGCCACCGGACAAGCCAACGGAGATACGCAGTATTTT.

The V call is TRBV7-9, the J call TRBJ2-2; 10 bases match TRBD1. The V segment lost 3 bases and the J segment 4 bases; nucleotides outside the gene matches: 2. This CDR3 region has 15 residues. CDR1 is SEHNR, CDR2 FQNEAQ, per germline (reference sequence). The DNA for the CDR3 is TGTGCCAGCAGCTTGGGGACAGGGGTCACCGGGGAGCTGTTTTTT. As protein: CASSLGTGVTGELFF.

The chain recombines TRBV4-1 with TRBJ2-6; D call uncertain. Trimming removed 2 bases from V and 0 bases from J, with 26 bases in between. The CDR3 totals 22 residues. From germline, CDR1 is MGHRA and CDR2 YSYEKL. DNA for the CDR3: TGCGCCAGCAGCCAAATCTCTTATCAGGTCCCTTCTCGTTACTCTGGGGCCAACGTCCTGACTTTC. Residues: CASSQISYQVPSRYSGANVLTF.

The gene calls are TRBV19 and TRBJ2-2, with TRBD2 as a possible D gene (5 bases). The CDR3 has 14 amino acids. The germline V and J ends were trimmed by 3 bases and 5 bases, with 10 bases remaining between them. Germline lookup yields CDR1 LNHDA and CDR2 SQIVND (reference sequence). CDR3 region: CASSIERLTGELFF. The DNA of the CDR3 is TGTGCCAGTAGTATTGAGCGGTTAACCGGGGAGCTGTTTTTT.

This chain joins TRBV7-7 and TRBJ2-2; D unclear. The germline V gene has CDR1 SSHAT and CDR2 FNYEAQ (reference sequence). V was pared by 1 base and J by 2 bases, with 2 bases between. The CDR3 totals 13 residues. The DNA of the CDR3 is TGTGCCAGCAGCTTAGGCAACACCGGGGAGCTGTTTTTT. Translation: CASSLGNTGELFF.

The chain has TRBV28 and TRBJ1-5; possibly TRBD1 for D (5 bases). V was clipped by 7 bases and J by 7 bases, with 11 bases between them. The V gene's germline CDR1 is MDHEN and CDR2 SYDVKM. The CDR3 runs 12 residues. The CDR3 DNA reads as TGTGCCAGCAACCAGGGTAACCAGCCCCAGCATTTT. This gives the protein CASNQGNQPQHF.

This sequence joins TRBV11-2 and TRBJ2-1; D might be TRBD1 (5 bases). The V gene lost 4 bases and the J gene lost 5 bases, with 18 bases spanning the gap. Germline V CDR1 and CDR2: SGHAT, FQNNGV. The CDR3 runs to 16 residues. The chain's CDR3 is CASSSVGRRPNNEQFF. The CDR3 DNA follows: TGTGCCAGCAGCTCAGTGGGGCGCAGGCCCAACAATGAGCAGTTCTTC.

V gene TRBV4-3 combines with J gene TRBJ2-1; 7 bases agree with TRBD1. The CDR3 loop spans 17 amino acids. CDR1 is LGHNA and CDR2 is YSLEER in the germline V gene. Trimming at V came to 0 bases and at J to 3 bases, leaving 8 bases not matched to a gene. Here the CDR3 reads CASSQEQGRQIYNEQFF. In nucleotides, the CDR3 is TGCGCCAGCAGCCAAGAACAGGGGCGACAAATCTACAATGAGCAGTTCTTC.

The V gene is TRBV7-8, the J gene TRBJ2-1; 9 bases map to TRBD2. The CDR3 is made up of 19 amino acids. Germline-derived CDR1 and CDR2 are SGHVS and FQNEAQ. V trimming: 3 bases; J trimming: 0 bases; junction bases outside the gene matches: 12. Written as DNA, the CDR3 is TGTGCCAGCAGCTTGAGGGGGTTGTCTAGCGGGATCTCCTACAATGAGCAGTTCTTC. Residues: CASSLRGLSSGISYNEQFF.